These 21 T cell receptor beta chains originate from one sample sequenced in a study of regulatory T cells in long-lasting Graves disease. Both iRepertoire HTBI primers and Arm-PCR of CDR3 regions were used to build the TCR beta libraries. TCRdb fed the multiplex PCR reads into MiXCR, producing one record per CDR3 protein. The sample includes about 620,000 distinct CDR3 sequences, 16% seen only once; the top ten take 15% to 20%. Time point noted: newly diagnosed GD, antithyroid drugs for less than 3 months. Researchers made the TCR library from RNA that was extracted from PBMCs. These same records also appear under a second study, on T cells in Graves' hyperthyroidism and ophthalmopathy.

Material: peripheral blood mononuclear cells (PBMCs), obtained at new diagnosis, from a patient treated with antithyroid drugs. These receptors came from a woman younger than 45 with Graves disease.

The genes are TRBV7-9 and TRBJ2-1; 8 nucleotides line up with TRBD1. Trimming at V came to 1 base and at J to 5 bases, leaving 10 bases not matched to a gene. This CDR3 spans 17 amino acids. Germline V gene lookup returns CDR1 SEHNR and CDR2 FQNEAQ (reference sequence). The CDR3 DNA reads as TGTGCCAGCAGCTTAGGATTAGGGACAGGTACCAACAATGAGCAGTTCTTC. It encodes CASSLGLGTGTNNEQFF. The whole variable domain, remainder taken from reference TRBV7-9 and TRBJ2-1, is DTGVSQNPRHKITKRGQNVTFRCDPISEHNRLYWYRQTLGQGPEFLTYFQNEAQLEKSRLLSDRFSAERPKGSFSTLEIQRTEQGDSAMYLCASSLGLGTGTNNEQFFGPGTRLTVL.

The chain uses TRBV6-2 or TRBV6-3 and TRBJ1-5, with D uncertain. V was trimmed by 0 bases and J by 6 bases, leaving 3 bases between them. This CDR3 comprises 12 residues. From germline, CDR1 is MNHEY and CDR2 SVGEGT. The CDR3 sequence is CASSYSSQPQHF. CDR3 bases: TGTGCCAGCAGTTACTCGAGTCAGCCCCAGCATTTT.

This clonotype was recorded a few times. As DNA, the CDR3 is TGTGCCAGCAGCTTGGTGGGGGCTTCTGGAAACACCATATATTTT. This codes for CASSLVGASGNTIYF. The J gene is TRBJ1-3, the V gene TRBV11-1; perhaps TRBD1 as D (6 bases). V lost 3 bases and J lost 1, with 10 bases in between. Germline loops: CDR1 SGHAT, CDR2 FQDESV (reference sequence). The CDR3 has 15 amino acids.

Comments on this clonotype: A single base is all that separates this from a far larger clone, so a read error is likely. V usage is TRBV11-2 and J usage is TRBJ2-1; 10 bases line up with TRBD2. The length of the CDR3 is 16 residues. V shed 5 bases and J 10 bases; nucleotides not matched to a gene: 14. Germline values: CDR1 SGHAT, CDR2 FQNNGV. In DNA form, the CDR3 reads TGTGCCAGCAGCCCTAGCCCGGCTAGCGGGAGCTACGAGCAGTTCTTC. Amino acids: CASSPSPASGSYEQFF.

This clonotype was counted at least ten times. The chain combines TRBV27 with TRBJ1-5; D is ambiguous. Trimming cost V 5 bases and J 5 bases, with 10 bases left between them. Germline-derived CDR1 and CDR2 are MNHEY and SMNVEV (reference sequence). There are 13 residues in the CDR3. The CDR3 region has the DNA TGTGCCAGCAGTCCCGGGGTATATCAGCCCCAGCATTTT. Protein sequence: CASSPGVYQPQHF.

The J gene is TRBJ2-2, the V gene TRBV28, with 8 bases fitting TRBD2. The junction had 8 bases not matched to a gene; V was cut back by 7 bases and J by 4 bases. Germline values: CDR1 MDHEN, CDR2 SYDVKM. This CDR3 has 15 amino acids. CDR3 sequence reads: CASTPDGRVTGELFF. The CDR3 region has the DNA TGTGCCAGCACCCCTGACGGGAGGGTCACCGGGGAGCTGTTTTTT.

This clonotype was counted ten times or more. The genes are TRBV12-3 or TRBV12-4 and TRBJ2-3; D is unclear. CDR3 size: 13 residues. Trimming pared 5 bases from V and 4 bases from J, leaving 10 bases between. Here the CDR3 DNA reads TGTGCCAGCAGTGCCCGATCGTCAGATACGCAGTATTTT. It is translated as CASSARSSDTQYF.

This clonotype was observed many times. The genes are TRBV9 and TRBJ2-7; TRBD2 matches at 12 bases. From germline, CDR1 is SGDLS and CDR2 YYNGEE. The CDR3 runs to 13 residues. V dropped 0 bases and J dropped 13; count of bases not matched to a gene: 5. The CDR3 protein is CASSVDGTSGQYF. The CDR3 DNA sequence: TGTGCCAGCAGCGTAGATGGGACTAGCGGGCAATACTTC. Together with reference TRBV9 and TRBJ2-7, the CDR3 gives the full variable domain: DSGVTQTPKHLITATGQRVTLRCSPRSGDLSVYWYQQSLDQGLQFLIQYYNGEERAKGNILERFSAQQFPDLHSELNLSSLELGDSALYFCASSVDGTSGQYFGPGTRLTVT.

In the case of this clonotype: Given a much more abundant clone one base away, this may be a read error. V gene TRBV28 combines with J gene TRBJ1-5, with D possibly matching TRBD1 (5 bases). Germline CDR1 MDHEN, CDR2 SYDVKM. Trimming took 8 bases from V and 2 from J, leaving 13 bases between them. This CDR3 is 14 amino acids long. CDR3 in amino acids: CASGDGGGNQPQHF. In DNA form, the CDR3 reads TGTGCCAGCGGGGATGGGGGAGGCAATCAGCCCCAGCATTTT.

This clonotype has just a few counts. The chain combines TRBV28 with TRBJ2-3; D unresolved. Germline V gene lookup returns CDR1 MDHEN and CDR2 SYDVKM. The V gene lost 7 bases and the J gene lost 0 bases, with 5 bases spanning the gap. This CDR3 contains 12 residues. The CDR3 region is CASTISTDTQYF. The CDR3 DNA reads TGTGCCAGCACCATTAGCACAGATACGCAGTATTTT. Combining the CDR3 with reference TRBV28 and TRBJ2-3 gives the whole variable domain DVKVTQSSRYLVKRTGEKVFLECVQDMDHENMFWYRQDPGLGLRLIYFSYDVKMKEKGDIPEGYSVSREKKERFSLILESASTNQTSMYLCASTISTDTQYFGPGTRLTVL.

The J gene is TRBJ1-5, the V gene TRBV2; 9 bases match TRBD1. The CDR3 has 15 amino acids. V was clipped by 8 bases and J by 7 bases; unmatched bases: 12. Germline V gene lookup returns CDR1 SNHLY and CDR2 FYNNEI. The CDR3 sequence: CASDDGDREGQPQHF. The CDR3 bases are TGTGCCAGCGACGATGGGGACAGGGAAGGACAGCCCCAGCATTTT.

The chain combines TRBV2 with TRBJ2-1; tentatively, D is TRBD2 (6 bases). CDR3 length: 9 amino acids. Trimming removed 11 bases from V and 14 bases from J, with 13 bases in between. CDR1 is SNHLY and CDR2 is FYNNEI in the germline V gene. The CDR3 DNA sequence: TGTGCCTGCACCCCGGGGGAGTTCTTC. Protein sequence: CACTPGEFF.

The CDR3, as DNA: TGTGCCAGCAGCCGTTTTCCCGGGACCTCAGATACGCAGTATTTT. Protein sequence: CASSRFPGTSDTQYF. This rearrangement joins TRBV7-3 to TRBJ2-3, with D perhaps TRBD1 or TRBD2 (5 bases each). CDR1 is SGHTA, CDR2 FQGTGA, per germline. The CDR3 consists of 15 residues. Trimming took 5 bases from V and 4 from J, leaving 16 bases between them.

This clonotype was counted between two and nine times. CDR3 loop: CASRATGGVSYEQYF. The CDR3, as DNA: TGTGCCAGCAGGGCAACAGGGGGCGTCTCCTACGAGCAGTACTTC. The rearrangement joins TRBV3-1 to TRBJ2-7; 9 bases match TRBD1. Germline lookup yields CDR1 LGHDT and CDR2 YNNKEL (reference sequence). CDR3 length: 15 amino acids. J lost 0 bases, V lost 6 bases, and 6 bases had no gene match.

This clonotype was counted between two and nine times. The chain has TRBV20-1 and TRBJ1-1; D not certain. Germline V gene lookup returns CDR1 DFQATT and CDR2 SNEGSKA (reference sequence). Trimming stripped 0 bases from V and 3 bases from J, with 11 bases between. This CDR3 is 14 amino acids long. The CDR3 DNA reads TGCAGTGCTAGAGATCAAGGCAGATACACTGAAGCTTTCTTT. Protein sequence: CSARDQGRYTEAFF.

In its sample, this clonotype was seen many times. Written as DNA, the CDR3 is TGTGCCAGCAGGGGCTTAACAGGGTCGGTCGCTGAAGCTTTCTTT. This sequence encodes CASRGLTGSVAEAFF. V is TRBV6-1 and J is TRBJ1-1; possibly TRBD1 for D (6 bases). Trimming cost V 6 bases and J 6 bases, with 20 bases left between them. CDR3 length equals 15 residues. Germline CDR1 MNHNS, CDR2 SASEGT.

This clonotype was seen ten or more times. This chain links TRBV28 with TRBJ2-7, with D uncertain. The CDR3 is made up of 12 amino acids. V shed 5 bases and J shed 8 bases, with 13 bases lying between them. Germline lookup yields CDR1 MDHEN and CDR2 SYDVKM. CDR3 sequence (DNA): TGTGCCAGCAGTACCATCCCAGCGCAGCAGTACTTC. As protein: CASSTIPAQQYF.

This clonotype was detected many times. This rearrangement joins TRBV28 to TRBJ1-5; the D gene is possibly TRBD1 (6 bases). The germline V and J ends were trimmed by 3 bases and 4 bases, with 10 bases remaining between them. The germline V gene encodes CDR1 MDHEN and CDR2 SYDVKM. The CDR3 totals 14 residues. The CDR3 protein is CASSFQGINQPQHF. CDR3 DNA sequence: TGTGCCAGCAGTTTTCAGGGGATAAATCAGCCCCAGCATTTT.

The CDR3 bases are TGTGCCAGCAGTTTATGGGCAGCAGACAATGAGCAGTTCTTC. This sequence encodes CASSLWAADNEQFF. The gene calls are TRBV28 and TRBJ2-1, with D uncertain. V was shortened by 0 bases and J by 5 bases, with 8 bases between the two germline ends. Germline CDR1 and CDR2: MDHEN and SYDVKM. The CDR3 is 14 amino acids.

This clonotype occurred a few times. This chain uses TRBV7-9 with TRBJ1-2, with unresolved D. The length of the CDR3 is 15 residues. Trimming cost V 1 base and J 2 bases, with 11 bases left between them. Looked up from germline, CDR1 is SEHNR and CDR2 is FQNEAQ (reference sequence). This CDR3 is CASSLEDTRNYGYTF. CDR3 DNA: TGTGCCAGCAGCTTAGAAGACACCAGAAACTATGGCTACACCTTC.

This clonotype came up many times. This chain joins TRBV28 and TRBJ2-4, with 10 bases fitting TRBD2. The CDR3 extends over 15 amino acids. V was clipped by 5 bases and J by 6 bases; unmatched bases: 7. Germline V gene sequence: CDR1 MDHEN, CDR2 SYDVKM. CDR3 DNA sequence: TGTGCCAGCAGTGTAGCGGGAGGCGCTTCAAACATTCAGTACTTC. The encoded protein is CASSVAGGASNIQYF.